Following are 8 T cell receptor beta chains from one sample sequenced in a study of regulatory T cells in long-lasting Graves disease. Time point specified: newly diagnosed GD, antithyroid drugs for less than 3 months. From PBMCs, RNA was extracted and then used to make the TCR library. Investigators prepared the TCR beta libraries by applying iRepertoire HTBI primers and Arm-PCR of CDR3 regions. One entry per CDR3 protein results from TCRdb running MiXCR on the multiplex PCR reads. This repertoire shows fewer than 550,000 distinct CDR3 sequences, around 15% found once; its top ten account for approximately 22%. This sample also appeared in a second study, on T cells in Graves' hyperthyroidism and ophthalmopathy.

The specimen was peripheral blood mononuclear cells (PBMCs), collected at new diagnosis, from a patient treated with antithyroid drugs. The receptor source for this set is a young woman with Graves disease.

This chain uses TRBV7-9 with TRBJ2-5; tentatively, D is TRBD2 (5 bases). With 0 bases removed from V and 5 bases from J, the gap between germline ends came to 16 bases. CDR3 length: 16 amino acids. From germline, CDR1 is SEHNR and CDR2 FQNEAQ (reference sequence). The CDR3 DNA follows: TGTGCCAGCAGCTTAGCGCCCCGGAGCGGACGGGAGACCCAGTACTTC. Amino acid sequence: CASSLAPRSGRETQYF.

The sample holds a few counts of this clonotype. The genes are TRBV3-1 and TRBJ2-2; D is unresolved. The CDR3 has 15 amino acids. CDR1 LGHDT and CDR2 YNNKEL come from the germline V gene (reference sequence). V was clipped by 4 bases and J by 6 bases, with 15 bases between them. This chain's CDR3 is CASSPLRGASGELFF. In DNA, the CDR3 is TGTGCCAGCAGCCCCCTACGTGGAGCTTCCGGGGAGCTGTTTTTT.

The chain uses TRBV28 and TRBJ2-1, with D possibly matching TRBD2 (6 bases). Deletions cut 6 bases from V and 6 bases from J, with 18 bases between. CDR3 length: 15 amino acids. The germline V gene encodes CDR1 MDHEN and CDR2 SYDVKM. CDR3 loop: CASRLSRRASNEQFF. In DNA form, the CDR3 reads TGTGCCAGCAGACTGAGCAGGAGGGCATCCAATGAGCAGTTCTTC. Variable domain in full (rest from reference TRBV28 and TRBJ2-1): DVKVTQSSRYLVKRTGEKVFLECVQDMDHENMFWYRQDPGLGLRLIYFSYDVKMKEKGDIPEGYSVSREKKERFSLILESASTNQTSMYLCASRLSRRASNEQFFGPGTRLTVL.

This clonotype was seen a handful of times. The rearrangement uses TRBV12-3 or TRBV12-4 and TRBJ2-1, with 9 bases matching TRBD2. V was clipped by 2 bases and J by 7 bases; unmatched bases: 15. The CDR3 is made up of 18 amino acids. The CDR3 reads CASSLMASGVIRLNEQFF. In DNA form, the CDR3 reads TGTGCCAGCAGTTTAATGGCTAGCGGGGTGATTCGTCTGAATGAGCAGTTCTTC.

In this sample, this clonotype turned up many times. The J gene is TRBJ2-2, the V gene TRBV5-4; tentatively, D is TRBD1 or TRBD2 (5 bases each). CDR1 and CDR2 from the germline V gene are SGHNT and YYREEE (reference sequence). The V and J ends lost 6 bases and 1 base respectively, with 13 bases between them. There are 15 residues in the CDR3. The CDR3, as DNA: TGTGCCAGCATTAGGGGACCTGAGAACACCGGGGAGCTGTTTTTT. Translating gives CASIRGPENTGELFF.

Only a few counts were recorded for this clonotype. CDR3 sequence reads: CSAFRHQSYEQYF. CDR3 nucleotides: TGCAGTGCTTTCCGACACCAATCCTACGAGCAGTACTTC. The chain couples TRBV20-1 to TRBJ2-7, with D unclear. V lost 5 bases and J lost 1, with 12 bases in between. Germline assignment: CDR1 DFQATT and CDR2 SNEGSKA (reference sequence). CDR3 length: 13 amino acids.

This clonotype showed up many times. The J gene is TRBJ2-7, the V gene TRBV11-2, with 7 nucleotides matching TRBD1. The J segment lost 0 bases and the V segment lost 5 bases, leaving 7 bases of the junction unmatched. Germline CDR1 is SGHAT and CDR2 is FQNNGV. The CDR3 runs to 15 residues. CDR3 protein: CASSVQGPGSYEQYF. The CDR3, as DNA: TGTGCCAGCAGCGTACAGGGGCCCGGCTCCTACGAGCAGTACTTC.

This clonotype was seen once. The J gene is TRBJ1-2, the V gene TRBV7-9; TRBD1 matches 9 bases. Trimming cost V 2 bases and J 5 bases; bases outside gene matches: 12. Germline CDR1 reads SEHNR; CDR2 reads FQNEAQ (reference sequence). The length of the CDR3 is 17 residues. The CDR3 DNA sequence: TGTGCCAGCAGCTTAATTGGCTCACAGGGGGCCATTTATGGCTACACCTTC. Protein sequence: CASSLIGSQGAIYGYTF.